This TCR beta chain was found in a study of blood T cell repertoires in COVID-19. The table came from immunoSEQ multiplex PCR; TCRdb's copy has only in-frame clones and leaves some out. This sample carries approximately 360,000 clones, approximately 90% of them seen once, and the ten largest clones take roughly 0.97%. CDR1 and CDR2 from the germline V gene are GTSNPN and SVGIG (reference sequence). The junction had 5 bases not matched to a gene; V was cut back by 0 bases and J by 5 bases. The CDR3 consists of 14 residues. V is TRBV30 and J is TRBJ1-1; 8 bases match TRBD1. Sequenced material: PBMCs or T cells enriched from blood (not recorded which). The TCR comes from a woman in her thirties with acute COVID-19. The CDR3 bases are TGTGCCTGGAGTGTTGGACAGGGCAGTACTGAAGCTTTCTTT. Translated, it gives CAWSVGQGSTEAFF.